A single sample gave rise to the 8 T cell receptor beta chains below, sequenced in a study of T cells in Graves' hyperthyroidism and ophthalmopathy. The CDR3 regions of TCR beta were amplified from RNA transcripts. Researchers ran a first-round RT-PCR on the TCR CDR3 using the HTBI primer set. From the multiplex PCR reads, TCRdb called clonotypes with MiXCR, one entry per CDR3 protein. This sample yields around 100,000 distinct CDR3 sequences, of which over 45% are seen a single time; under 30% belongs to the top ten. Sequencing was performed on blood. The receptors originated from a man aged 35 to 55 with Graves' hyperthyroidism.

This clonotype was seen only once. The CDR3 region has the DNA TGTGCCAGCAGTGGGCAGCTGAACACCGGGGAGCTGTTTTTT. As protein: CASSGQLNTGELFF. The V call is TRBV2, the J call TRBJ2-2; unclear D gene. V lost 4 bases and J 1 base, leaving 7 bases between the germline ends. This CDR3 contains 14 residues. Germline V gene lookup returns CDR1 SNHLY and CDR2 FYNNEI.

This clonotype was detected many times. The rearrangement uses TRBV25-1 and TRBJ2-3; possibly TRBD1 for D (6 bases). Germline V lookup: CDR1 MGHDK, CDR2 SYGVNS. Trimming removed 1 base from V and 7 bases from J, with 15 bases in between. The CDR3 loop spans 15 amino acids. CDR3 DNA: TGTGCCAGCAGTGAATCTAAGGGGGATGTCTATACGCAGTATTTT. This gives the protein CASSESKGDVYTQYF.

About this clonotype: The conserved phenylalanine or tryptophan is not found at the CDR3 terminus, so this likely reflects a read error. The V gene is TRBV4-3, the J gene TRBJ1-1; D is perhaps TRBD1 (5 bases). Germline V gene data show CDR1 as LGHNA and CDR2 as YSLEER. With 0 bases removed from V and 7 bases from J, the gap between germline ends came to 12 bases. The CDR3 length is 14 residues. The CDR3 is CASSQEERGREAFI. CDR3 in DNA: TGCGCCAGCAGCCAAGAGGAGAGGGGTCGTGAAGCTTTCATT.

With respect to this clonotype: A much larger clone differs by one base, so this may be a read error. This chain uses TRBV6-4 with TRBJ2-5, with D possibly TRBD1 on 6 matching bases. CDR1 MRHNA and CDR2 SNTAGT come from the germline V gene. This CDR3 region has 15 residues. V was cut by 6 bases and J by 5 bases, with 19 bases left in between. The CDR3 region is CASSSMQGSTETQYF. The CDR3 bases are TGTGCCAGCAGCTCAATGCAGGGGAGTACGGAGACCCAGTACTTC.

This sequence joins TRBV30 and TRBJ2-7; no reliable D call. The ends were cut back, 0 bases at V and 3 bases at J, with 21 bases in the middle. CDR3 length equals 17 residues. Germline lookup yields CDR1 GTSNPN and CDR2 SVGIG (reference sequence). CDR3 amino acids: CAWSVLPTSRTRYEQYF. The CDR3 DNA reads TGTGCCTGGAGTGTACTTCCCACTTCAAGGACCCGCTACGAGCAGTACTTC. Full variable domain (outside the CDR3, taken from reference TRBV30 and TRBJ2-7): SQTIHQWPATLVQPVGSPLSLECTVEGTSNPNLYWYRQAAGRGLQLLFYSVGIGQISSEVPQNLSASRPQDRQFILSSKKLLLSDSGFYLCAWSVLPTSRTRYEQYFGPGTRLTVT.

The chain links TRBV25-1 to TRBJ2-6, with D maybe TRBD2 (5 bases). The V end was cut by 3 bases, the J end by 4 bases, with 13 bases between. Germline V gene data show CDR1 as MGHDK and CDR2 as SYGVNS. The CDR3 has 16 amino acids. CDR3 sequence: CASSERESLGANVLTF. In nucleotides, the CDR3 is TGTGCCAGCAGTGAGAGGGAATCCCTCGGGGCCAACGTCCTGACTTTC.

The table lists this clonotype with a few counts. The V and J genes are TRBV4-1 and TRBJ2-1; 7 bases are a match to TRBD1. CDR1 and CDR2 from the germline V gene are MGHRA and YSYEKL. The V segment lost 5 bases and the J segment 10 bases; nucleotides outside the gene matches: 14. The CDR3 is 15 amino acids. CDR3 nucleotides: TGCGCCAGCAGCTTTTCGACAGGGATTTGGTTCGAGCAGTTCTTC. Residues: CASSFSTGIWFEQFF.

This clonotype has at least ten counts. The chain is built from TRBV6-1 and TRBJ2-7; 7 bases fit TRBD2. V gave up 8 bases and J gave up 6 bases; unmatched junction bases: 13. Germline-derived CDR1 and CDR2 are MNHNS and SASEGT. The CDR3 loop spans 14 amino acids. The CDR3 here is CASGRVLAEPEQYF. In DNA, the CDR3 is TGTGCCAGCGGGCGAGTTCTAGCGGAACCCGAGCAGTACTTC.